This TCR beta chain derives from a study of cytomegalovirus exposure and HLA in healthy donors (dated by TCRdb to 2016 to 2017). For the study in its entirety: According to a later analysis, the approximately 130 validation repertoires were produced on the same platform as the 680 or so repertoires of the first cohort. To predict cytomegalovirus infection status, the study brought together high-throughput TCR immunosequencing, statistical association of individual TCRs with disease status, and machine learning. A separate validation cohort of about 110 different subjects was used in addition to the roughly 620-subject first cohort. The study was designed to test whether signatures of past pathogen exposure could be identified by cataloging public T cell receptors. What the research found in general, with its limitations: The validation cohort had no HLA typing available for a later analysis, so co-occurrence within that cohort was assessed over all 120 or so repertoires. A later analysis found that TCRs clustered in the first cohort also tended to co-occur in the 120 validation repertoires, with 94% of cluster scores above 0. Across donors, most TCR sequences were observed very rarely, whereas some public TCRs were present in many individuals. The authors suggested that the approach could potentially be generalized to other disease states and immunological phenotypes. A few of the identified cytomegalovirus-associated TCR beta chains were confirmed in vitro to be specific for cytomegalovirus antigens. A total of 150 to 200 TCR beta chains were listed by the study as associated with cytomegalovirus. Cytomegalovirus status was reported to be diagnosed by the classifier with high specificity and sensitivity in both the original and validation cohorts.

Library preparation was by the immunoSEQ multiplex PCR assay. Per the authors' processing: A statistical classification framework was developed to diagnose cytomegalovirus status using the catalog of TCR beta chain sequences. TCRdb holds this immuneACCESS table with in-frame rearrangements only. Some clones are missing; in checked studies, unresolved V genes explain under half, and the rest has no known cause. D and trimming come from the DNA, and the V and J calls and clone size come from that table. In this sample the table shows approximately 50,000 clones, just over 85% of which occur a single time. The leading ten clones occupy about 6.7% of the sample. A word on this clone: Its antigen has not been determined. The input lacks base qualities; no much larger clone sits a single base away.

The donors were included in the validation cohort of around 120 subjects, a group kept apart from the roughly 700-subject first cohort. CDR3 length: 14 amino acids, cysteine to phenylalanine. Only the CDR3 part of the read is kept: 42 bases, read in frame from the first base. The germline V gene specifies MDHEN as CDR1 and SYDVKM as CDR2. Trimming removed 2 bases from V and 5 bases from J, leaving 12 bases between the germline ends. This TCR came from a woman aged 25 to 39 in good health and CMV-seronegative. Rearrangement joined TRBV28 to TRBJ1-1; TRBD1 might be the D gene, on 6 matching bases. Sequenced material: PBMCs. The CDR3 has the sequence CASSLNRRGTEAFF. The DNA reads as follows: TGTGCCAGCAGTTTAAACCGAAGGGGGACTGAAGCTTTCTTT.